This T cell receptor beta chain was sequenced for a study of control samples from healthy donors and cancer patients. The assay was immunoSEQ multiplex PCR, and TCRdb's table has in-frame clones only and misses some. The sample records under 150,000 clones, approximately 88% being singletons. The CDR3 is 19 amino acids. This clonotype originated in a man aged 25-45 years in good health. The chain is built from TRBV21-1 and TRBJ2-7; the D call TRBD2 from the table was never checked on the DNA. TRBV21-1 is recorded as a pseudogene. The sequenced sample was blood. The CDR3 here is CASSKSVGEINPSSYEQYF. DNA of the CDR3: TGTGCCAGCAGCAAAAGCGTCGGGGAAATAAACCCGAGCTCCTACGAGCAGTACTTC.